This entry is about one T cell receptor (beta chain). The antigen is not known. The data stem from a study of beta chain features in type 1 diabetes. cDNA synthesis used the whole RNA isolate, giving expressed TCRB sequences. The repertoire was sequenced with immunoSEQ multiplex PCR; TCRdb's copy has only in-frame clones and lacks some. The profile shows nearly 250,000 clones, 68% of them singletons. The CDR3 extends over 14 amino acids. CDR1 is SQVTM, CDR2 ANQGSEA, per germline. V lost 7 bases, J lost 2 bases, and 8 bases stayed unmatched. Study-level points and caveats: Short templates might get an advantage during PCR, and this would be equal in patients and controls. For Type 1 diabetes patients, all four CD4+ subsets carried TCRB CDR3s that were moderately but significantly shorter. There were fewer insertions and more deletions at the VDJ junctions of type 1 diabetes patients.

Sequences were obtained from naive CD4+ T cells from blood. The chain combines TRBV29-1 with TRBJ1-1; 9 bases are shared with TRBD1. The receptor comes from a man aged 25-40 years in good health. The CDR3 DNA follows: TGCAGCGCAGGAAGGACAGGGGTTAACACTGAAGCTTTCTTT. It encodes CSAGRTGVNTEAFF.